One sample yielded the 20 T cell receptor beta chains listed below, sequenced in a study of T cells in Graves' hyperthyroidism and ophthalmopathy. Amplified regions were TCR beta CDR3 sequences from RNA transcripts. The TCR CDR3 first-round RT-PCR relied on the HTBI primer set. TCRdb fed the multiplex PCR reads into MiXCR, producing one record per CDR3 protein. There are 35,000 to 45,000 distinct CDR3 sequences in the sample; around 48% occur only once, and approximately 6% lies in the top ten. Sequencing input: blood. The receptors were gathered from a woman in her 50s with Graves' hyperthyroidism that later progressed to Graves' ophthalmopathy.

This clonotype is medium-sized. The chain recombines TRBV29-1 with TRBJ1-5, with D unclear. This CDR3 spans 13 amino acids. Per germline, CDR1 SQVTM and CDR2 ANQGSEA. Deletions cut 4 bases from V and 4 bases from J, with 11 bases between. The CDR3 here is CSVGQGRNQPQHF. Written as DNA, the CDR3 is TGCAGCGTTGGCCAAGGACGGAATCAGCCCCAGCATTTT.

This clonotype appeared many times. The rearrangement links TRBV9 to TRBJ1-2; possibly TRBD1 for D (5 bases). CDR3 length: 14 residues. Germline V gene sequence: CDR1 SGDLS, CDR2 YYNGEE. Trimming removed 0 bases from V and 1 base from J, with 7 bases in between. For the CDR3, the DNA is TGTGCCAGCAGCGTAGCACAGGATAACTATGGCTACACCTTC. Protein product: CASSVAQDNYGYTF.

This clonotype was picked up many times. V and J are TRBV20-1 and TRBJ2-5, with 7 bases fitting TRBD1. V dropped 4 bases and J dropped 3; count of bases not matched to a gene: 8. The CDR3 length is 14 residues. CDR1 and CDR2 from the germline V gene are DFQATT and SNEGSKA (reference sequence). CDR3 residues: CSATTHRGEETQYF. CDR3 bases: TGCAGTGCTACAACTCACAGGGGCGAAGAGACCCAGTACTTC.

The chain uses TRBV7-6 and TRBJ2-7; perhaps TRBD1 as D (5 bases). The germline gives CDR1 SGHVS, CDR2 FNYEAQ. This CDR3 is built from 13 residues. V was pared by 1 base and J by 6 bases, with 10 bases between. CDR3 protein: CASSLEDGAEQYF. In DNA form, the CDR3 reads TGTGCCAGCAGCTTAGAGGATGGGGCCGAGCAGTACTTC.

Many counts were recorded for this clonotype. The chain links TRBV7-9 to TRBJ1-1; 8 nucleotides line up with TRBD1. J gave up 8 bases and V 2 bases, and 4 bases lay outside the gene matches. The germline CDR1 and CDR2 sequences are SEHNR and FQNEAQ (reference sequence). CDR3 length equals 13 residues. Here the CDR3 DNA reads TGTGCCAGCAGCTTAAATGGACAGGGCGAAGCTTTCTTT. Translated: CASSLNGQGEAFF.

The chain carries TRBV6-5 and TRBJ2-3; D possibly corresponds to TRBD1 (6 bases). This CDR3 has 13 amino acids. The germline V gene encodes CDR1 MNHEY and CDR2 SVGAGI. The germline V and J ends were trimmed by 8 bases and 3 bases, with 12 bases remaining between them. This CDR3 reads CASGYQGTDTQYF. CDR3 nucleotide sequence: TGTGCCAGCGGCTACCAGGGGACAGATACGCAGTATTTT.

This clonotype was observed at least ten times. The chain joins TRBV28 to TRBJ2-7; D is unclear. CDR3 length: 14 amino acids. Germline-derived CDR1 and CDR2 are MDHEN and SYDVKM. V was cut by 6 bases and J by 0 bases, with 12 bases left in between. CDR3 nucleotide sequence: TGTGCCAGCAGCCGGAACAGCATCTCCTACGAGCAGTACTTC. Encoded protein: CASSRNSISYEQYF.

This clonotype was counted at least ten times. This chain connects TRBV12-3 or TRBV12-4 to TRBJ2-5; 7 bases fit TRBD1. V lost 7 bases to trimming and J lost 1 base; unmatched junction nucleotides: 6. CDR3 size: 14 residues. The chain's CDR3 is CASKLGTAQETQYF. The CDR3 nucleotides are TGTGCCAGCAAACTAGGGACAGCCCAAGAGACCCAGTACTTC.

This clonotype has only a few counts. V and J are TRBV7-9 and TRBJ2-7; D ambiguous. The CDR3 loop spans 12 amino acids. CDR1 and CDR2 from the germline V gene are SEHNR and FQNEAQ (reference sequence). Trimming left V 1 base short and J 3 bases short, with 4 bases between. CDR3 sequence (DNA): TGTGCCAGCAGCTTAGTTAACTACGAGCAGTACTTC. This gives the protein CASSLVNYEQYF.

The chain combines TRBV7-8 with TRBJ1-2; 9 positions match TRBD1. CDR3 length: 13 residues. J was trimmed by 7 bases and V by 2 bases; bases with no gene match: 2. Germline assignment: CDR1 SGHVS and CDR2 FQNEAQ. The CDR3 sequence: CASSLRQGVGYTF. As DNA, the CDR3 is TGTGCCAGCAGCTTAAGACAGGGGGTTGGCTACACCTTC.

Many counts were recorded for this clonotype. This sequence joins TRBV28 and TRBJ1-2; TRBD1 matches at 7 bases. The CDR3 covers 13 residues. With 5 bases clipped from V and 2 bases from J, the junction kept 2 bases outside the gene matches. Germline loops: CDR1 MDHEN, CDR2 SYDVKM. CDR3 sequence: CASSKGQNYGYTF. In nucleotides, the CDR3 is TGTGCCAGCAGTAAGGGACAGAACTATGGCTACACCTTC.

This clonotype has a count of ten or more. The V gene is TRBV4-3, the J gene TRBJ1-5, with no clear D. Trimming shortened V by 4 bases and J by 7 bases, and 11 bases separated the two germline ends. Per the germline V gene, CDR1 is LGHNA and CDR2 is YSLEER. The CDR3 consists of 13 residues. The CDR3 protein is CASSLERGQPQHF. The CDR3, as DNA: TGCGCCAGCAGCCTAGAGCGAGGCCAGCCCCAGCATTTT.

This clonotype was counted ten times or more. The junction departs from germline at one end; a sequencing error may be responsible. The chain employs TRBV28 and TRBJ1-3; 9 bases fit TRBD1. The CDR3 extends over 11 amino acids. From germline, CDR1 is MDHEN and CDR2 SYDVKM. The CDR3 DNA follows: TGTGCCAGCAGTTTAGGGACAGGGCAAAATTTT. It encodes CASSLGTGQNF.

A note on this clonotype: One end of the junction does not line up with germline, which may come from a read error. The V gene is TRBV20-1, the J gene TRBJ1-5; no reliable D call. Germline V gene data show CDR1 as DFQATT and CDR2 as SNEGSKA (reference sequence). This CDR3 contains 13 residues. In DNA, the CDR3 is TGCAGTGCTAGAGTGAGGGATGGGCAGCCCCAACATTTT. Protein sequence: CSARVRDGQPQHF.

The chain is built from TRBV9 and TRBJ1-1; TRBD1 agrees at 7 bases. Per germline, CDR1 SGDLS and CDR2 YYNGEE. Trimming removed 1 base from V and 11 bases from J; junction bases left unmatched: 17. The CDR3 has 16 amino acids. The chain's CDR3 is CASSVTATGPNIEAFF. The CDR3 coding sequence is TGTGCCAGCAGCGTAACAGCGACAGGGCCGAACATTGAGGCTTTCTTT.

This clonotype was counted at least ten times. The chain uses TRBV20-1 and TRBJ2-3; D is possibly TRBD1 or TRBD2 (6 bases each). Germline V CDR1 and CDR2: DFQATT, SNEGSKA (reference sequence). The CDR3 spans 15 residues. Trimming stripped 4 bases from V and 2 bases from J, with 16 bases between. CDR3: CSANSGASITDTQYF. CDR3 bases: TGCAGTGCTAACTCGGGGGCGTCTATCACAGATACGCAGTATTTT.

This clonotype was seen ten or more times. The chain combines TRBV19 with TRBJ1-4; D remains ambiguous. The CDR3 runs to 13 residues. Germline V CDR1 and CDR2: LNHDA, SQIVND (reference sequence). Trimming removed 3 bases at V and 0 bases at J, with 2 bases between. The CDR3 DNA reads TGTGCCAGTAGTATCGCAACTAATGAAAAACTGTTTTTT. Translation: CASSIATNEKLFF.

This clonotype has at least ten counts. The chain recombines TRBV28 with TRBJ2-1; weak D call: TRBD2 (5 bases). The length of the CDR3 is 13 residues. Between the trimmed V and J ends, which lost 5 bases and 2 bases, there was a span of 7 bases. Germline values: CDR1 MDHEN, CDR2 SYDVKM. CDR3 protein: CASSLEAYNEQFF. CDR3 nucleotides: TGTGCCAGCAGTCTGGAGGCCTACAATGAGCAGTTCTTC.

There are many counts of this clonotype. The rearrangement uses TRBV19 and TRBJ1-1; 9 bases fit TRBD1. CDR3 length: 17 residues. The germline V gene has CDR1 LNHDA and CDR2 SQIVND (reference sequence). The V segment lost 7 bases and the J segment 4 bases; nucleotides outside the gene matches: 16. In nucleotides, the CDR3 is TGTGCCAGTAATTGGAGGGCGTCACAGGGGGCGCTCACTGAAGCTTTCTTT. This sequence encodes CASNWRASQGALTEAFF.

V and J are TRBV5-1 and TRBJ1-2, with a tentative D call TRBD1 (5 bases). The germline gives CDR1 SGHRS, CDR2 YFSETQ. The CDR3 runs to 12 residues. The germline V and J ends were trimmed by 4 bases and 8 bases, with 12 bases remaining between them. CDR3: CASSTGAPGYTF. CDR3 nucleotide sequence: TGCGCCAGCAGCACCGGGGCACCCGGCTACACCTTC.